A single sample is the source of the 28 T cell receptor beta chains below, sequenced in a study of shared clonotypes between healthy human individuals. TCRdb's copy holds only in-frame clones and misses some; the assay was immunoSEQ multiplex PCR. The table lists more than 2,000,000 clones, approximately 95% of them singletons. The sequencing input was naive CD4+ T cells from PBMCs. The subset: CD45RA+ positively selected. These receptors came from a man aged 18-30 years in good health. Some clones in this sample may be carry-over from other donors' samples.

The chain uses TRBV7-3 and TRBJ1-1; D ambiguous. V dropped 5 bases and J dropped 4 bases, with 20 bases sitting between them. This CDR3 spans 16 amino acids. Germline V CDR1 and CDR2: SGHTA, FQGTGA. The CDR3 DNA reads TGTGCCAGCAGCCCGCTCCCCCAAAAAAGAGGCACTGAAGCTTTCTTT. This codes for CASSPLPQKRGTEAFF.

CDR3 sequence: CASRPTGIYEQYF. The CDR3 nucleotides read TGTGCCAGCAGACCAACAGGGATCTACGAGCAGTACTTC. The chain employs TRBV7-9 and TRBJ2-7; D may be TRBD1 (6 bases). Trimming stripped 6 bases from V and 3 bases from J, with 12 bases between. The CDR3 runs to 13 residues. Germline V lookup: CDR1 SEHNR, CDR2 FQNEAQ (reference sequence).

V and J are TRBV9 and TRBJ2-1, with D possibly matching TRBD1 (6 bases). CDR1 and CDR2 from the germline V gene are SGDLS and YYNGEE. This CDR3 is 15 amino acids long. The germline V and J ends were trimmed by 3 bases and 5 bases, with 15 bases remaining between them. The CDR3: CASSDTGQSHNEQFF. CDR3 in DNA: TGTGCCAGCAGCGATACAGGGCAATCACACAATGAGCAGTTCTTC.

J is TRBJ2-7 and V is TRBV9; a weak D match, TRBD1 (7 bases). Looked up from germline, CDR1 is SGDLS and CDR2 is YYNGEE. This CDR3 comprises 15 residues. The ends were cut back, 3 bases at V and 2 bases at J, with 15 bases in the middle. As DNA, the CDR3 is TGTGCCAGCAGCGCGACAGGGAGGTACGCCTACGAGCAGTACTTC. Its protein product is CASSATGRYAYEQYF.

This chain links TRBV19 with TRBJ1-2, with 8 nucleotides matching TRBD1. CDR1 LNHDA and CDR2 SQIVND come from the germline V gene (reference sequence). The ends lost 1 base at V and 0 bases at J; junction bases unmatched: 1. The CDR3 is made up of 15 amino acids. The CDR3 loop reads CASSIATGANYGYTF. The CDR3 nucleotides are TGTGCCAGTAGTATAGCGACAGGGGCTAACTATGGCTACACCTTC.

This clone appeared once. The V call is TRBV28, the J call TRBJ1-1; D is unresolved. The length of the CDR3 is 12 residues. V gave up 6 bases and J gave up 4 bases, with 9 bases separating them. The germline CDR1 and CDR2 sequences are MDHEN and SYDVKM. In DNA, the CDR3 is TGTGCCAGCAGGTTTTTGAGCACTGAAGCTTTCTTT. This gives the protein CASRFLSTEAFF. The full variable domain, with the rest looked up from reference TRBV28 and TRBJ1-1, is DVKVTQSSRYLVKRTGEKVFLECVQDMDHENMFWYRQDPGLGLRLIYFSYDVKMKEKGDIPEGYSVSREKKERFSLILESASTNQTSMYLCASRFLSTEAFFGQGTRLTVV.

V is TRBV5-4 and J is TRBJ2-5; the D gene is possibly TRBD1 (6 bases). Germline V lookup: CDR1 SGHNT, CDR2 YYREEE (reference sequence). The CDR3 consists of 14 residues. V lost 3 bases to trimming and J lost 4 bases, with 13 bases between them. The CDR3 region is CASSSSGVGETQYF. The CDR3 DNA is TGTGCCAGCAGCTCATCAGGGGTGGGAGAGACCCAGTACTTC.

On this clone itself: This specimen includes other DNA sequences encoding the same CDR3. This sequence joins TRBV6-5 and TRBJ1-2; D is perhaps TRBD1 (5 bases). CDR3 length: 13 amino acids. Trimming cost V 5 bases and J 2 bases, with 9 bases left between them. Per the germline V gene, CDR1 is MNHEY and CDR2 is SVGAGI. The DNA of the CDR3 is TGTGCCAGCAGTCCCCGGGACAACTATGGCTACACCTTC. As protein: CASSPRDNYGYTF.

J is TRBJ1-1 and V is TRBV29-1; D may be TRBD1 (6 bases). This CDR3 is 13 amino acids long. Germline loops: CDR1 SQVTM, CDR2 ANQGSEA. V shed 7 bases and J shed 1 base, with 13 bases lying between them. The CDR3 sequence is CSGGGQTNTEAFF. In DNA form, the CDR3 reads TGCAGCGGAGGGGGACAAACGAACACTGAAGCTTTCTTT.

This chain uses TRBV7-3 with TRBJ2-5, with a tentative D call TRBD2 (5 bases). This CDR3 comprises 13 residues. V was pared by 5 bases and J by 5 bases, with 12 bases between. Germline values: CDR1 SGHTA, CDR2 FQGTGA. CDR3 protein: CASSPRGLETQYF. CDR3 sequence (DNA): TGTGCCAGCAGCCCCCGGGGTTTGGAGACCCAGTACTTC. The variable domain in full, completed from reference TRBV7-3 and TRBJ2-5, reads GAGVSQTPSNKVTEKGKYVELRCDPISGHTALYWYRQSLGQGPEFLIYFQGTGAADDSGLPNDRFFAVRPEGSVSTLKIQRTERGDSAVYLCASSPRGLETQYFGPGTRLLVL.

CDR3 nucleotides: TGTGCCAGCAGCCCGGCGAGGGCTAGCGGGACAAATACGCAGTATTTT. Amino acids: CASSPARASGTNTQYF. This chain connects TRBV7-2 to TRBJ2-3; 9 bases align to TRBD2. The CDR3 is made up of 16 amino acids. The J segment lost 7 bases and the V segment lost 5 bases, leaving 13 bases of the junction unmatched. Germline lookup yields CDR1 SGHTA and CDR2 FQGNSA.

This chain joins TRBV10-1 and TRBJ2-3; TRBD1 aligns across 7 bases. Germline V gives CDR1 WNHNN, CDR2 SYGVQD (reference sequence). CDR3 length: 14 residues. V trimming: 6 bases; J trimming: 2 bases; junction bases outside the gene matches: 5. The CDR3 region has the DNA TGCGCCAGCAGCCGGGACAGTAACACAGATACGCAGTATTTT. Its protein is CASSRDSNTDTQYF.

The chain recombines TRBV7-9 with TRBJ1-3, with D hard to call. CDR1 SEHNR and CDR2 FQNEAQ come from the germline V gene (reference sequence). The CDR3 is 16 amino acids. V lost 1 base and J lost 0, with 10 bases in between. For the CDR3, the DNA is TGTGCCAGCAGCTTAGAGCGGGTCAGCTCTGGAAACACCATATATTTT. Protein sequence: CASSLERVSSGNTIYF.

Only a few counts were recorded for this clone. The chain recombines TRBV7-3 with TRBJ2-2; D unresolved. The germline V and J ends were trimmed by 4 bases and 7 bases, with 13 bases remaining between them. CDR1 SGHTA and CDR2 FQGTGA come from the germline V gene. The CDR3 contains 14 residues. The CDR3 sequence is CASSSNSYSGELFF. The CDR3 DNA follows: TGTGCCAGCAGCTCGAACTCCTATAGCGGGGAGCTGTTTTTT.

V and J are TRBV29-1 and TRBJ1-5; D call uncertain. V dropped 0 bases and J dropped 5 bases, with 8 bases sitting between them. This CDR3 spans 13 amino acids. CDR1 SQVTM and CDR2 ANQGSEA come from the germline V gene. The chain's CDR3 is CSVEESGDQPQHF. The CDR3 coding sequence is TGCAGCGTTGAAGAATCCGGGGATCAGCCCCAGCATTTT.

This clone was observed a few times. This chain joins TRBV4-2 and TRBJ1-1; D gene unclear. The CDR3 consists of 13 residues. With 1 base removed from V and 3 bases from J, the gap between germline ends came to 6 bases. Germline CDR1 and CDR2: LGHNA and YNFKEQ. CDR3: CASSQVKDTEAFF. CDR3 in DNA: TGTGCCAGCAGCCAAGTTAAGGACACTGAAGCTTTCTTT.

The chain combines TRBV30 with TRBJ1-2; tentatively, D is TRBD1 (6 bases). V lost 0 bases and J lost 4, with 9 bases in between. Per germline, CDR1 GTSNPN and CDR2 SVGIG (reference sequence). CDR3 length: 13 amino acids. CDR3 residues: CAWSVGGFYGYTF. The CDR3 DNA sequence: TGTGCCTGGAGTGTAGGGGGATTCTATGGCTACACCTTC.

The chain is built from TRBV11-2 and TRBJ1-3; tentative D call: TRBD1 (6 bases). Germline CDR1 SGHAT, CDR2 FQNNGV. V lost 6 bases and J 6 bases, leaving 24 bases between the germline ends. This CDR3 has 17 residues. In DNA, the CDR3 is TGTGCCAGCAGGCCGCTCACAGGGAGTGGGCCGCTAAACACCATATATTTT. This sequence encodes CASRPLTGSGPLNTIYF.

V usage is TRBV28 and J usage is TRBJ1-4; D gene uncertain. V was cut by 4 bases and J by 7 bases, with 13 bases left in between. Germline CDR1 MDHEN, CDR2 SYDVKM. This CDR3 spans 14 amino acids. The CDR3: CASSSPLEGEKLFF. CDR3 sequence (DNA): TGTGCCAGCAGTTCCCCCCTTGAGGGTGAAAAACTGTTTTTT.

The chain uses TRBV7-9 and TRBJ2-5; perhaps D is TRBD1 or TRBD2 (6 bases each). CDR3 length: 14 residues. Trimming shortened V by 5 bases and J by 5 bases, and 15 bases separated the two germline ends. CDR1 and CDR2 from the germline V gene are SEHNR and FQNEAQ (reference sequence). The CDR3 is CASSDRLGGETQYF. In DNA form, the CDR3 reads TGTGCCAGCAGCGATCGACTAGGGGGGGAGACCCAGTACTTC. Full variable domain (missing parts from reference TRBV7-9 and TRBJ2-5): DTGVSQNPRHKITKRGQNVTFRCDPISEHNRLYWYRQTLGQGPEFLTYFQNEAQLEKSRLLSDRFSAERPKGSFSTLEIQRTEQGDSAMYLCASSDRLGGETQYFGPGTRLLVL.

The chain joins TRBV28 to TRBJ1-5; D gene uncertain. From germline, CDR1 is MDHEN and CDR2 SYDVKM. V was clipped by 1 base and J by 4 bases, with 14 bases between them. This CDR3 is 16 amino acids long. The CDR3 reads CASSLSSPLRNQPQHF. The CDR3 DNA reads TGTGCCAGCAGTTTATCCTCGCCCTTAAGGAATCAGCCCCAGCATTTT. Full variable domain (outside the CDR3, taken from reference TRBV28 and TRBJ1-5): DVKVTQSSRYLVKRTGEKVFLECVQDMDHENMFWYRQDPGLGLRLIYFSYDVKMKEKGDIPEGYSVSREKKERFSLILESASTNQTSMYLCASSLSSPLRNQPQHFGDGTRLSIL.

This clone came up once. The V gene is TRBV7-3, the J gene TRBJ2-2, with D tentatively TRBD1 (6 bases). V lost 5 bases to trimming and J lost 2 bases, with 12 bases between them. Germline V gene lookup returns CDR1 SGHTA and CDR2 FQGTGA. The CDR3 covers 15 residues. CDR3 DNA sequence: TGTGCCAGCAGCCCAGGACAGATTAACACCGGGGAGCTGTTTTTT. Translating it yields CASSPGQINTGELFF.

For this clone: Within the sample, other DNA sequences also encode this same CDR3. The chain employs TRBV18 and TRBJ2-7; tentatively, D is TRBD1 or TRBD2 (5 bases each). Trimming took 6 bases from V and 1 from J, leaving 13 bases between them. CDR1 and CDR2 (germline): KGHSH, LQKENI. This CDR3 has 14 amino acids. This CDR3 is CASSPVGGSYEQYF. CDR3 sequence (DNA): TGTGCCAGCTCCCCTGTTGGGGGTTCCTACGAGCAGTACTTC.

The J gene is TRBJ2-7, the V gene TRBV7-6; the D is unclear. The CDR3 runs 14 residues. V was cut by 0 bases and J by 5 bases, with 11 bases left in between. The germline V gene has CDR1 SGHVS and CDR2 FNYEAQ. This CDR3 reads CASSLAGRYDEQYF. In DNA form, the CDR3 reads TGTGCCAGCAGCTTAGCGGGAAGGTATGACGAGCAGTACTTC. Together with reference TRBV7-6 and TRBJ2-7, the CDR3 gives the full variable domain: GAGVSQSPRYKVTKRGQDVALRCDPISGHVSLYWYRQALGQGPEFLTYFNYEAQQDKSGLPNDRFSAERPEGSISTLTIQRTEQRDSAMYRCASSLAGRYDEQYFGPGTRLTVT.

The J gene is TRBJ2-5, the V gene TRBV2, with D perhaps TRBD1 or TRBD2 (6 bases each). The CDR3 extends over 13 amino acids. Per the germline V gene, CDR1 is SNHLY and CDR2 is FYNNEI. V lost 6 bases to trimming and J lost 5 bases, with 13 bases between them. CDR3: CASSPGAGETQYF. The CDR3 nucleotides are TGTGCCAGCAGCCCGGGGGCGGGGGAGACCCAGTACTTC.

The chain links TRBV29-1 to TRBJ2-1; 11 nucleotides match TRBD2. CDR1 and CDR2 from the germline V gene are SQVTM and ANQGSEA. The CDR3 consists of 13 residues. The trim removed 7 bases at V and 9 bases at J, leaving 8 bases unmatched. The CDR3 nucleotides read TGCAGCGGTACTAGCGGGAGTTCAAGTGAGCAGTTCTTC. Amino acid sequence: CSGTSGSSSEQFF.

Concerning this clone itself: The sample carries other DNA sequences with the same CDR3. The J gene is TRBJ1-2, the V gene TRBV5-1; 7 positions match TRBD1. Germline CDR1 and CDR2: SGHRS and YFSETQ. The CDR3 has 12 amino acids. V shed 0 bases and J 8 bases; nucleotides not matched to a gene: 1. This CDR3 reads CASSLVQGGYTF. The CDR3 nucleotides read TGCGCCAGCAGCTTGGTACAGGGGGGCTACACCTTC.

The chain couples TRBV28 to TRBJ2-1; TRBD2 aligns across 8 bases. The CDR3 runs 15 residues. Germline V gene data show CDR1 as MDHEN and CDR2 as SYDVKM. Trimming at V came to 5 bases and at J to 2 bases, leaving 5 bases not matched to a gene. In DNA, the CDR3 is TGTGCCAGCAGTACCCCGGGACTAGCCTACAATGAGCAGTTCTTC. It is translated as CASSTPGLAYNEQFF. Together with reference TRBV28 and TRBJ2-1, the CDR3 gives the full variable domain: DVKVTQSSRYLVKRTGEKVFLECVQDMDHENMFWYRQDPGLGLRLIYFSYDVKMKEKGDIPEGYSVSREKKERFSLILESASTNQTSMYLCASSTPGLAYNEQFFGPGTRLTVL.